The source of this TCR beta chain is a study of blood T cell repertoires in COVID-19. Study context: COVID-19 samples, acute and convalescent, were from the United States, Italy and Spain. Nucleic acid was either cDNA or gDNA, and it came from T cells, B-cell-depleted T cells, or PBMCs.

This CDR3 region has 15 residues. Trimming pared 5 bases from V and 1 base from J, leaving 14 bases between. CDR1 is SGHAT, CDR2 FQNNGV, per germline. Authors' processing steps: Reference gene primer amplification yielded estimated nucleated cell counts. The method was immunoSEQ multiplex PCR; TCRdb's version includes in-frame clones alone and lacks a portion of them. V and J calls and clone size come straight from that table; D and trimming were deduced from the DNA. Among under 150,000 clones listed, around 81% were seen once. This clonotype originated in a woman in her forties with active or convalescent COVID-19. This chain connects TRBV11-2 to TRBJ1-1; tentatively, D is TRBD1 (5 bases). The sequenced sample was peripheral blood. The CDR3 here is CASSPGGGGNTEAFF. The CDR3 DNA is TGTGCCAGCAGCCCCGGCGGGGGGGGGAACACTGAAGCTTTCTTT.